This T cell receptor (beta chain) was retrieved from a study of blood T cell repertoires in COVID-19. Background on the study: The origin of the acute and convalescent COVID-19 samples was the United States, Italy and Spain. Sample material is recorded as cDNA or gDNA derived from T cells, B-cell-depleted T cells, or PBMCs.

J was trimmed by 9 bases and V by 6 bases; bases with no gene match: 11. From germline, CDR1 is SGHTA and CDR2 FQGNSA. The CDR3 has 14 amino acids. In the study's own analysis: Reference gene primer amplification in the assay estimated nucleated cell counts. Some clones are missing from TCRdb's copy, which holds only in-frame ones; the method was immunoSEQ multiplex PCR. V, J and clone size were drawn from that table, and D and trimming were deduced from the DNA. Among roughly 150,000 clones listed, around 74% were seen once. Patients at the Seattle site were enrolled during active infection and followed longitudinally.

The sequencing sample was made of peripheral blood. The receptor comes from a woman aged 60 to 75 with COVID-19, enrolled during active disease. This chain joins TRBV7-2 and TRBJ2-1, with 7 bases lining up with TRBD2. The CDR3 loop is CASRREGGLGEQFF. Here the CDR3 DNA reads TGTGCCAGCAGGAGGGAGGGAGGGCTCGGTGAGCAGTTCTTC.